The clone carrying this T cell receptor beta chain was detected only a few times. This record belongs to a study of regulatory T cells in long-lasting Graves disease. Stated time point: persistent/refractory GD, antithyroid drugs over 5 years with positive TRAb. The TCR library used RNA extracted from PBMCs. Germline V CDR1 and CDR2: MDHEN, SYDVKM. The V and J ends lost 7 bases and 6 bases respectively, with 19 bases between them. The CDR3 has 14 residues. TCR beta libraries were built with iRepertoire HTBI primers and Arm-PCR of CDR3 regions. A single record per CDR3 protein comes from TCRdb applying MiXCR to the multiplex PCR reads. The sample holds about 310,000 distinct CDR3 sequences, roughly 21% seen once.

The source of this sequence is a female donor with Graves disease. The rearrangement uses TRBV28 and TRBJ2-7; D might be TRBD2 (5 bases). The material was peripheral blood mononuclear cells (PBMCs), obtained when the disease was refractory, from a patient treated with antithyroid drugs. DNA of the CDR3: TGTGCCAGCACCTCCGGACTCCACCGTTTCGAGCAGTACTTC. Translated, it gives CASTSGLHRFEQYF.